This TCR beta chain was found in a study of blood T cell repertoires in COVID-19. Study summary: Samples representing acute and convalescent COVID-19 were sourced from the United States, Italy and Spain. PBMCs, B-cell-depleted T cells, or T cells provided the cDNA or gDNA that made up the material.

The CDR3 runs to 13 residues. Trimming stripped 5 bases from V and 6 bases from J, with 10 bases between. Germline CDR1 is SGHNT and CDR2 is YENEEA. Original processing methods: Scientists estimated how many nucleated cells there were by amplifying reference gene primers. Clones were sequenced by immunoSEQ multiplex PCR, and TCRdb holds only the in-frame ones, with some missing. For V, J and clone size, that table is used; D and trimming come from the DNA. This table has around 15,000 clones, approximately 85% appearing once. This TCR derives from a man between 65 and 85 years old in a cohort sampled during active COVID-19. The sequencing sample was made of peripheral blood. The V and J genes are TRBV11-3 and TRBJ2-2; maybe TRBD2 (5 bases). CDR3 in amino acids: CASSRTRAGELFF. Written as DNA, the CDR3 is TGTGCCAGCAGCAGGACGAGGGCCGGGGAGCTGTTTTTT. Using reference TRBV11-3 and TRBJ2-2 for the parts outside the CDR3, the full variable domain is EAGVVQSPRYKIIEKKQPVAFWCNPISGHNTLYWYLQNLGQGPELLIRYENEEAVDDSQLPKDRFSAERLKGVDSTLKIQPAELGDSAVYLCASSRTRAGELFFGEGSRLTVL.